Reported below is one T cell receptor (beta chain). The CDR3 runs to 15 residues. Germline V gene lookup returns CDR1 DFQATT and CDR2 SNEGSKA (reference sequence). UMIs bearing a 6-nucleotide sample barcode were added through template switching. TCRdb re-called the 5' RACE reads; every CDR3 protein appears as one record, without DNA. The record lists about 210,000 distinct CDR3 sequences, of which the ten most abundant hold less than 9%. The record originates from a study of monozygotic twins with inflammatory bowel disease. The rearrangement joins TRBV20-1 to TRBJ1-5. Sequenced material: blood. The clonotype originates from a human donor with ulcerative colitis or Crohn's disease, or a healthy co-twin of an affected twin (not recorded which). The chain's CDR3 is CSARDVEVTSGPQHF.